Shown below are 19 T cell receptor beta chains from a single sample sequenced in a study of T cells in Graves' hyperthyroidism and ophthalmopathy. The investigators amplified TCR beta CDR3 regions from RNA transcripts. When the TCR CDR3 underwent first-round RT-PCR, the HTBI primer set was used. TCRdb re-called the multiplex PCR reads with MiXCR, one entry per CDR3 protein. This sample has some 530,000 distinct CDR3 sequences, with about 22% found just once. The source material was blood. These TCRs come from a woman aged 70-85 years with Graves' ophthalmopathy.

V gene TRBV11-2 combines with J gene TRBJ1-3; D uncertain. Between the trimmed V and J ends, which lost 1 base and 0 bases, there was a span of 10 bases. The CDR3 consists of 16 residues. The V gene's germline CDR1 is SGHAT and CDR2 FQNNGV. The CDR3 region has the DNA TGTGCCAGCAGCTTAGGCGACCTAAGCTCTGGAAACACCATATATTTT. Protein product: CASSLGDLSSGNTIYF.

The chain links TRBV9 to TRBJ2-3; 11 bases agree with TRBD2. Germline values: CDR1 SGDLS, CDR2 YYNGEE. The ends lost 2 bases at V and 4 bases at J; junction bases unmatched: 6. The CDR3 consists of 16 residues. The chain's CDR3 is CASSVGTSGSADTQYF. CDR3 sequence (DNA): TGTGCCAGCAGCGTGGGAACTAGCGGGAGTGCAGATACGCAGTATTTT. The variable domain in full, completed from reference TRBV9 and TRBJ2-3, reads DSGVTQTPKHLITATGQRVTLRCSPRSGDLSVYWYQQSLDQGLQFLIQYYNGEERAKGNILERFSAQQFPDLHSELNLSSLELGDSALYFCASSVGTSGSADTQYFGPGTRLTVL.

Turning to this clonotype: A read error is possible here, since a much larger clone lies one base away. The chain uses TRBV15 and TRBJ2-1, with D hard to call. Germline V gene lookup returns CDR1 LNHNV and CDR2 YYDKDF (reference sequence). The CDR3 length is 11 residues. The CDR3 bases are TGTGCCGCCAGCAGACTTGGGGAGCAGTTCTTC. It is translated as CAASRLGEQFF.

The table lists this clonotype with a few counts. The chain uses TRBV13 and TRBJ2-3, with D perhaps TRBD2 (5 bases). With 5 bases removed from V and 2 bases from J, the gap between germline ends came to 14 bases. The CDR3 length is 15 residues. The germline V gene encodes CDR1 PRHDT and CDR2 FYEKMQ (reference sequence). In DNA form, the CDR3 reads TGTGCCAGCAGCCCGCCGGGCGGGCACACAGATACGCAGTATTTT. It codes for CASSPPGGHTDTQYF.

This clonotype was picked up a small number of times. The chain is built from TRBV19 and TRBJ2-1; 13 nucleotides agree with TRBD2. With 8 bases clipped from V and 7 bases from J, the junction kept 5 bases outside the gene matches. This CDR3 is built from 14 residues. The germline gives CDR1 LNHDA, CDR2 SQIVND (reference sequence). The CDR3 nucleotides read TGTGCCAGTCGGACTAGCGGGAGTGGGAATGAGCAGTTCTTC. Translation gives CASRTSGSGNEQFF. Using reference TRBV19 and TRBJ2-1 for the parts outside the CDR3, the full variable domain is DGGITQSPKYLFRKEGQNVTLSCEQNLNHDAMYWYRQDPGQGLRLIYYSQIVNDFQKGDIAEGYSVSREKKESFPLTVTSAQKNPTAFYLCASRTSGSGNEQFFGPGTRLTVL.

This clonotype was detected a few times. V is TRBV7-2 and J is TRBJ1-3; unclear D gene. Germline values: CDR1 SGHTA, CDR2 FQGNSA. V lost 5 bases and J lost 0, with 14 bases in between. The length of the CDR3 is 16 residues. The CDR3 is CASSLNPVSSGNTIYF. In DNA, the CDR3 is TGTGCCAGCAGCCTCAACCCAGTCAGCTCTGGAAACACCATATATTTT.

The table lists this clonotype with a few counts. The chain recombines TRBV28 with TRBJ2-1; D remains ambiguous. The germline gives CDR1 MDHEN, CDR2 SYDVKM. V lost 2 bases and J 6 bases, leaving 20 bases between the germline ends. The CDR3 contains 17 residues. The CDR3 is CASSLSYAANGPNEQFF. DNA of the CDR3: TGTGCCAGCAGTTTAAGCTACGCGGCTAACGGGCCCAATGAGCAGTTCTTC.

The chain links TRBV9 to TRBJ2-4; D gene unclear. Germline CDR1 reads SGDLS; CDR2 reads YYNGEE. With 4 bases removed from V and 1 base from J, the gap between germline ends came to 12 bases. CDR3 size: 15 residues. CDR3 sequence (DNA): TGTGCCAGCAGCCCTCGACTGGAGGCCAAAAACATTCAGTACTTC. This codes for CASSPRLEAKNIQYF.

The chain has TRBV6-1 and TRBJ2-3; D is unresolved. The CDR3 loop spans 13 amino acids. Germline lookup yields CDR1 MNHNS and CDR2 SASEGT. Trimming cost V 8 bases and J 0 bases, with 9 bases left between them. CDR3 in amino acids: CASEWSSTDTQYF. CDR3 bases: TGTGCCAGCGAGTGGAGTAGCACAGATACGCAGTATTTT.

The V gene is TRBV19, the J gene TRBJ1-2, with D possibly matching TRBD1 (5 bases). Germline loops: CDR1 LNHDA, CDR2 SQIVND (reference sequence). The CDR3 extends over 14 amino acids. V was shortened by 3 bases and J by 5 bases, with 13 bases between the two germline ends. The CDR3 protein is CASSMSGSDYGYTF. The DNA of the CDR3 is TGTGCCAGTAGTATGTCAGGGAGCGATTATGGCTACACCTTC.

J is TRBJ2-4 and V is TRBV9, with D tentatively TRBD1 (6 bases). Per the germline V gene, CDR1 is SGDLS and CDR2 is YYNGEE. V dropped 0 bases and J dropped 7 bases, with 11 bases sitting between them. CDR3 length equals 14 residues. CDR3 sequence: CASSVGRQGNIQYF. The DNA of the CDR3 is TGTGCCAGCAGCGTAGGTAGGCAGGGGAACATTCAGTACTTC.

Ten or more counts support this clonotype. V is TRBV28 and J is TRBJ2-2, with 7 bases fitting TRBD1. The V segment lost 7 bases and the J segment 5 bases; nucleotides outside the gene matches: 4. This CDR3 region has 13 residues. CDR1 MDHEN and CDR2 SYDVKM come from the germline V gene. CDR3 in amino acids: CASKPGGTGELFF. CDR3 bases: TGTGCCAGCAAGCCAGGGGGAACCGGGGAGCTGTTTTTT.

The chain carries TRBV11-3 and TRBJ1-1; tentatively, D is TRBD1 (5 bases). V was trimmed by 3 bases and J by 4 bases, leaving 9 bases between them. The CDR3 length is 13 residues. Germline V lookup: CDR1 SGHNT, CDR2 YENEEA. CDR3 coding DNA: TGTGCCAGCAGCTTTGACAGTATCACTGAAGCTTTCTTT. This translates into CASSFDSITEAFF.

Comments on this clonotype: A much larger clone sits a single nucleotide away, making a read error possible. The V and J genes are TRBV6-8 and TRBJ1-2, with no clear D. V lost 0 bases and J lost 0, with 2 bases in between. The CDR3 spans 13 residues. Germline-derived CDR1 and CDR2 are MNHGY and SAAAGT. CDR3 DNA: TGTGCCAGCAGTTACTCGACTAACTATGGCTACACCTTC. Amino acid sequence: CASSYSTNYGYTF.

This clonotype was detected a few times. The genes are TRBV20-1 and TRBJ1-2; D remains unclear. The CDR3 consists of 15 residues. Germline CDR1 and CDR2: DFQATT and SNEGSKA (reference sequence). The V end lost 2 bases, the J end lost 5 bases, and 18 bases lay between the germline ends. DNA of the CDR3: TGCAGTGCTAGACGTCCAGGTTTTCGCCAGTATGGCTACACCTTC. Protein: CSARRPGFRQYGYTF.

The rearrangement links TRBV20-1 to TRBJ1-2; possibly TRBD1 for D (6 bases). Germline lookup yields CDR1 DFQATT and CDR2 SNEGSKA (reference sequence). Trimming took off 3 bases at V and 2 bases at J, with 10 bases between the two ends. CDR3 size: 13 residues. This CDR3 is CSASSGENYGYTF. In DNA form, the CDR3 reads TGCAGTGCTAGCTCAGGGGAAAACTATGGCTACACCTTC.

J is TRBJ2-1 and V is TRBV5-1; D tentatively reads TRBD1 or TRBD2 (5 bases each). Germline V gene sequence: CDR1 SGHRS, CDR2 YFSETQ. CDR3 length: 15 amino acids. Trimming removed 1 base from V and 0 bases from J, with 8 bases in between. CDR3 in amino acids: CASSLRDASYNEQFF. The DNA of the CDR3 is TGCGCCAGCAGCTTGAGGGACGCCTCCTACAATGAGCAGTTCTTC.

This clonotype was seen more than once but under ten times. J is TRBJ2-2 and V is TRBV19; D possibly corresponds to TRBD2 (6 bases). Trimming took off 4 bases at V and 3 bases at J, with 15 bases between the two ends. The length of the CDR3 is 16 residues. Germline V lookup: CDR1 LNHDA, CDR2 SQIVND (reference sequence). In nucleotides, the CDR3 is TGTGCCAGTAGTACTCCTGGGGACTTAGACACCGGGGAGCTGTTTTTT. Its translation: CASSTPGDLDTGELFF.

This chain connects TRBV4-2 to TRBJ2-5; no clear D gene. The CDR3 is made up of 14 amino acids. Trimming pared 5 bases from V and 5 bases from J, leaving 15 bases between. Germline V gene lookup returns CDR1 LGHNA and CDR2 YNFKEQ. For the CDR3, the DNA is TGTGCCAGCAGCGAAGTATCCAGCTGGGAGACCCAGTACTTC. Translated, it gives CASSEVSSWETQYF.